The clone carrying this TCR beta chain appeared a few times. No antigen is known for it. Every cDNA TCR molecule received its own unique molecular identifier. TCRdb passed the 5' RACE reads through MiXCR, listing each CDR3 protein once. Of 110,000 or so distinct CDR3 sequences listed, 10% to 11% are singletons. The sample comes from a study of spatial heterogeneity in lung cancer. Across the whole study: There were consistently more beta-chain sequences detected than alpha-chain sequences. The average appearance count of each unique TCR and UMI combination in raw reads was more than nine.

Whole-study findings and limits: Ubiquitous expanded tumor TCRs were observed in blood more at resection than follow-up.

The sample's time point: blood at routine non-recurrence follow-up after resection. The source material was PBMCs, sampled at follow-up. The sequence derives from a female donor with early-stage non-small cell lung cancer.

CDR3: CASRPGQPNTEAFF. The DNA for the CDR3 is TGTGCCAGCAGGCCCGGACAACCGAACACTGAAGCTTTCTTT. The chain has TRBV28 and TRBJ1-1; a possible D gene is TRBD1 (5 bases). The CDR3 consists of 14 residues. Trimming left V 6 bases short and J 1 base short, with 12 bases between. Germline CDR1 and CDR2: MDHEN and SYDVKM. The variable domain in full, completed from reference TRBV28 and TRBJ1-1, reads DVKVTQSSRYLVKRTGEKVFLECVQDMDHENMFWYRQDPGLGLRLIYFSYDVKMKEKGDIPEGYSVSREKKERFSLILESASTNQTSMYLCASRPGQPNTEAFFGQGTRLTVV.